This T cell receptor (beta chain) was sequenced in a study of vaccination effects on CD4 cells after COVID-19 (dated 2022 in TCRdb). With regard to the full study: Across the study, the median time from the second dose to post-vaccine sampling was 72 days (range 14 to 241). In both COVID-19 convalescent patients and infection-naive vaccine recipients, the study compared SARS-CoV-2 spike-specific CD4+ TCR repertoires from before mRNA vaccination with those from after it. In the study, cultures from other donors were sequenced using the Oncomine TCR Beta short-read assay on an Illumina iSeq 100. A total of 10 COVID-19 convalescent patients and a few SARS-CoV-2-naive healthy vaccine recipients were included in the full study.

General conclusions and limits of the study: The study was limited by a small number of convalescent patients, and early post-infection timepoints were lacking. Clones induced by infection and clones induced by vaccination both contracted markedly at late timepoints after vaccination, which fits with T cell responses waning over time. Among healthy vaccine recipients, nearly all vaccine-induced clones were SARS-CoV-2 mono-reactive, and only 1 of 255 was cross-reactive with common cold coronaviruses.

Regarding this clone: Its recognized antigen is unknown. Base qualities were left out, and no much larger clone turns up one base away.

The ViraFEST assay stimulated PBMC with viral peptide pools and then used TCR sequencing to identify antigen-specific CD4+ T cell clonotypes by expansion. After more than nine days of culture, CD4+ T cells were isolated with the EasySep CD4+ T cell isolation kit. Two doses of either the BNT162b2 or the mRNA-1273 mRNA SARS-CoV-2 vaccine were administered to participants. Healthy vaccine recipients had no prior SARS-CoV-2 infection, confirmed by negative nucleocapsid antibodies before and after vaccination. Each well held roughly 2.2 million PBMC cultured in IMDM containing roughly 5.1% human AB serum, approximately 10 IU/ml IL-2 and gentamicin, along with 8 to 10 ug/ml peptides. On days 3 and 7, half of the culture medium was replaced with fresh IL-2-containing medium. Unless noted otherwise, every peptide stimulation condition was cultured in triplicate wells. PBMC were separated from whole blood using Ficoll-Paque Plus gradient centrifugation and were then either cryopreserved at -140C or used fresh. The overlapping peptide pools covered the spike proteins of SARS-CoV-2 and of the common cold coronaviruses HCoV-NL63, HCoV-OC43 and HCoV-229E. The QIAamp micro DNA kit was used to extract genomic DNA from the cultured CD4+ T cells.

The cysteine opens and the phenylalanine closes a CDR3 of 11 amino acids. Kept here is only the CDR3 DNA, which spans 33 bases and is read in frame from base 1. V is pruned by 8 bases and J by 4 bases, leaving 2 bases of the junction without a gene match. The germline V gene (reference sequence) provides CDR1 LNHDA and CDR2 SQIVND. The library was generated by the immunoSEQ multiplex PCR assay. TCR beta CDR3 sequencing was performed on DNA from the cultured, isolated CD4+ T cells. On the study's bioinformatics: Non-productive TCR sequences were discarded, and reads were trimmed to the CDR3 region, with only CDR3s of 7 or more amino acids retained. The MANAFEST web app was used to pick out antigen-specific clonotypes by comparing their expansion in peptide wells with that in reference cultures. To count as positive, a clone had to show expansion at FDR<0.05 compared with the reference and with all other wells, an odds ratio above 5, and a frequency above 0.1% in two replicate wells. A clonotype was called cross-reactive if it was significantly expanded both in SARS-CoV-2 spike wells and in at least one common cold coronavirus spike condition. Levenshtein distance calculated with the stringdist R package was used to assess CDR3 similarity, and unrooted trees were constructed with ape in R 3.6.1. TCRdb carries this immuneACCESS record with in-frame sequences only. Its versions omit some clonotypes, under half of them owing to an unresolved V gene in the studies checked, with the rest unexplained. V and J calls and clone size are given by that table; D and trimming were obtained from the DNA. This sample gives 30,000 to 40,000 clones in total; 72% of them show up just once. 10% to 15% of the sample rests with the top ten.

The V and J genes are TRBV19 and TRBJ2-7, and TRBD1 aligns with 7 junction nucleotides. The TCR originated in a human donor who received a COVID-19 vaccine. Sequencing used CD4+ T cells from PBMCs cultured with HCoV-229E spike peptides, obtained after COVID-19 vaccination. The sample's cell subset or site, from its label and the paper: HCoV-229E spike overlapping peptide pool stimulation. The DNA sequence reads TGTGCCAGTGGACAGGCTTACGAGCAGTACTTC. Its translation reads: CASGQAYEQYF.